This T cell receptor beta chain was retrieved from a study of shared clonotypes between healthy human individuals. About the study: Participating donors consisted of two women and a few men aged 18 to 49. General study results and limits: All-four-donor shared clonotypes had higher generation probabilities than non-shared clonotypes did.

The protocol was immunoSEQ multiplex PCR, while the TCRdb copy is restricted to in-frame clones and leaves out a portion. The sample lists a few million clones; approximately 94% were seen once. Details on this clone: Antigen specificity is unknown.

Only Caucasian adults living in Nashville, Tennessee made up the donor group. Into CD45RA+ naive and CD45RA-negative memory subsets, the CD4+ cells were split. There are 16 residues in the CDR3. V trimming: 5 bases; J trimming: 8 bases; junction bases outside the gene matches: 9. Germline loops: CDR1 SGHNT, CDR2 YYREEE (reference sequence). What was sequenced was naive CD4+ T cells sorted from blood. Subset defined: CD45RA+ positively selected. The sequence was obtained from a man aged 18 to 35 in good health. This chain joins TRBV5-4 and TRBJ2-1, with 14 bases fitting TRBD2. The CDR3 loop reads CASSFPGTSGSHEQFF. Written as DNA, the CDR3 is TGTGCCAGCAGTTTTCCCGGGACTAGCGGGAGCCATGAGCAGTTCTTC.